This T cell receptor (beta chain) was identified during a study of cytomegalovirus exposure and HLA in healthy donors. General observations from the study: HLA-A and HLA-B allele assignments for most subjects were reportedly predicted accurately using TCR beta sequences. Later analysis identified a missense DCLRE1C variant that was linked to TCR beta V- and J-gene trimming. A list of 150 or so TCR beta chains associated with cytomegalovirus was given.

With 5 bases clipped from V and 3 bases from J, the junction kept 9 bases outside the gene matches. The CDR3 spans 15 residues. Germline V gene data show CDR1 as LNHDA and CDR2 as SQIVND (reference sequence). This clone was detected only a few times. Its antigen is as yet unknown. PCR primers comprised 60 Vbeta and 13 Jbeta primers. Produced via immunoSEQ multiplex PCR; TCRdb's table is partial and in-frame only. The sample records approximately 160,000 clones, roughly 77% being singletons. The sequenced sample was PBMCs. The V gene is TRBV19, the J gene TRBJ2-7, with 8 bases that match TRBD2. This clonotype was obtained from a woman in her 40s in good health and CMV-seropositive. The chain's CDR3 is CASSEESGSFYEQYF. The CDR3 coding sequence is TGTGCCAGTAGTGAGGAGAGCGGGAGTTTCTACGAGCAGTACTTC.